The 3 T cell receptor beta chains reported below all come from one sample, sequenced in a study of T-cell reconstitution after alpha-beta-depleted transplantation in children. A library of TCRbeta sequences, prepared with unique molecular identifiers, was generated. MiXCR, applied by TCRdb to the PCR reads, yields one record per CDR3 protein. Of some 310,000 distinct CDR3 sequences in the sample, about a quarter are singletons; the top ten hold 9.5% to 12%. The source was PBMCs, mostly from graft donor cells, collected 180 days after TCRalphabeta/CD19-depleted stem cell transplant. The receptors shown here come from a male patient between 5 and 17 years old who had a stem cell transplant for acute lymphoblastic leukemia, so the T cells may come from the graft donor.

This chain connects TRBV7-6 to TRBJ2-6; no firm D call. This CDR3 contains 15 residues. CDR1 and CDR2 (germline): SGHVS, FNYEAQ. The V end was cut by 3 bases, the J end by 0 bases, with 6 bases between. In DNA form, the CDR3 reads TGTGCCAGCAGCTTCCCGATCTCTGGGGCCAACGTCCTGACTTTC. It codes for CASSFPISGANVLTF.

The DNA for the CDR3 is TGTGCCAGCAGTTTCGCCCGGGCTGGAAGAAACATTCAGTACTTC. It yields the protein CASSFARAGRNIQYF. J is TRBJ2-4 and V is TRBV27; unclear D gene. Trimming left V 3 bases short and J 6 bases short, with 15 bases between. The CDR3 sequence is 15 residues long. Looked up from germline, CDR1 is MNHEY and CDR2 is SMNVEV (reference sequence).

The chain uses TRBV29-1 and TRBJ2-7; 8 positions agree with TRBD1. The CDR3 contains 15 residues. Per germline, CDR1 SQVTM and CDR2 ANQGSEA. The ends lost 0 bases at V and 1 base at J; junction bases unmatched: 5. The CDR3 loop reads CSVEDRTGFSYEQYF. The CDR3 region has the DNA TGCAGCGTTGAAGATAGGACAGGGTTTTCCTACGAGCAGTACTTC.